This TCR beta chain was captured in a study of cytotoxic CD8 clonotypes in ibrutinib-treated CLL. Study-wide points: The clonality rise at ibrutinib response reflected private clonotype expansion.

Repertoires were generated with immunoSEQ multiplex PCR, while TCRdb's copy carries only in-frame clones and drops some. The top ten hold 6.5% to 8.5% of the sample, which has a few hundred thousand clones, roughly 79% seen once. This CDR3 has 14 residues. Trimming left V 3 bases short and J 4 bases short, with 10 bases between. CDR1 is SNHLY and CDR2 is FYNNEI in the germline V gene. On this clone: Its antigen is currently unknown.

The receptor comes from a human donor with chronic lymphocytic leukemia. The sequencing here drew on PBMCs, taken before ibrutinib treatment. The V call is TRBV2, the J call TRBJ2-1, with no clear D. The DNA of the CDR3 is TGTGCCAGCAGTGAGACCATGGAGTACAATGAGCAGTTCTTC. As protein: CASSETMEYNEQFF. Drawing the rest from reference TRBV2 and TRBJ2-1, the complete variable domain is EPEVTQTPSHQVTQMGQEVILRCVPISNHLYFYWYRQILGQKVEFLVSFYNNEISEKSEIFDDQFSVERPDGSNFTLKIRSTKLEDSAMYFCASSETMEYNEQFFGPGTRLTVL.